The 26 T cell receptor beta chains presented below share a single source sample, sequenced in a study of beta chain features in type 1 diabetes (dated 2018 in TCRdb). Study-wide findings and limitations: Type 1 diabetes patients showed a moderate but significant shortening of TCRB CDR3 length in all four CD4+ subsets.

No antigen has been assigned to these receptors. Libraries were made using the immunoSEQ multiplex PCR assay. The entire amount of isolated RNA was reverse transcribed using the High Capacity cDNA Reverse Transcription Kit, so the sequenced TCRB transcripts were expressed ones. Entries here come from immuneACCESS through TCRdb and include only in-frame sequences with V and J called. Some clones fail to appear in such tables; in the studies checked, an unresolved V gene covers under half of the shortfall, and the cause of the remainder is unknown. Within this sample are some 370,000 clones, with around 10% of them counted one time only. Of the sample, over 0.45% is held by the ten largest clones. Sequencing was carried out using central memory CD4+ T cells from blood. These receptor sequences come from a man aged 25 to 40 with type 1 diabetes.

The chain employs TRBV4-3 and TRBJ2-7, with 8 nucleotides matching TRBD1. The CDR3 totals 15 residues. V lost 2 bases, J lost 2 bases, and 5 bases stayed unmatched. Germline CDR1 LGHNA, CDR2 YSLEER. The CDR3 loop is CASSQLTGDTYEQYF. CDR3 bases: TGCGCCAGCAGCCAATTGACAGGGGACACCTACGAGCAGTACTTC.

This clone turned up a few times. V and J are TRBV11-1 and TRBJ2-5, with unresolved D. The CDR3 extends over 12 amino acids. Germline lookup yields CDR1 SGHAT and CDR2 FQDESV (reference sequence). V was clipped by 5 bases and J by 4 bases, with 8 bases between them. Written as DNA, the CDR3 is TGTGCCAGCAGCCCTAATAGAGAGACCCAGTACTTC. This codes for CASSPNRETQYF.

This clone was picked up many times. The chain is built from TRBV4-3 and TRBJ2-2, with unresolved D. Germline V lookup: CDR1 LGHNA, CDR2 YSLEER. This CDR3 has 13 amino acids. Trimming cost V 0 bases and J 6 bases, with 5 bases left between them. The CDR3: CASSQDHSGELFF. The CDR3, as DNA: TGCGCCAGCAGCCAAGATCACTCCGGGGAGCTGTTTTTT.

This clone appeared a few times. The CDR3 coding sequence is TGTGCCAGCAGATTGGGACAGCGGAACACTGAAGCTTTCTTT. This codes for CASRLGQRNTEAFF. V and J are TRBV28 and TRBJ1-1, with 7 bases matching TRBD1. The trim removed 6 bases at V and 1 base at J, leaving 5 bases unmatched. CDR3 length: 14 residues. Germline loops: CDR1 MDHEN, CDR2 SYDVKM.

This clone has a handful of counts. The genes are TRBV5-4 and TRBJ1-2; 8 bases are a match to TRBD1. CDR3 length: 15 amino acids. Germline trimming cut 5 bases from V and 6 bases from J; bases unmatched to any gene: 12. The germline V gene has CDR1 SGHNT and CDR2 YYREEE (reference sequence). The CDR3 sequence is CASRAGPQGANGYTF. CDR3 nucleotides: TGTGCCAGCAGGGCGGGCCCCCAGGGGGCGAATGGCTACACCTTC.

This chain links TRBV5-4 with TRBJ2-3; 9 positions agree with TRBD2. This CDR3 is built from 17 residues. CDR1 and CDR2 (germline): SGHNT, YYREEE (reference sequence). Trimming at V came to 2 bases and at J to 6 bases, leaving 13 bases not matched to a gene. In DNA form, the CDR3 reads TGTGCCAGCAGCTTTAGCTCGACTAGCGGAAGGGGGGATACGCAGTATTTT. It is translated as CASSFSSTSGRGDTQYF.

The V and J genes are TRBV11-2 and TRBJ1-3; 8 nucleotides align to TRBD1. The CDR3 is 14 residues long. Germline V CDR1 and CDR2: SGHAT, FQNNGV. With 8 bases clipped from V and 0 bases from J, the junction kept 3 bases outside the gene matches. CDR3 nucleotide sequence: TGTGCCAGCGAAACAGGGGGCTCTGGAAACACCATATATTTT. It encodes CASETGGSGNTIYF.

V gene TRBV11-2 combines with J gene TRBJ1-4; TRBD1 might be the D (5 bases). Trimming shortened V by 4 bases and J by 3 bases, and 9 bases separated the two germline ends. CDR1 SGHAT and CDR2 FQNNGV come from the germline V gene. The CDR3 contains 14 residues. CDR3 nucleotide sequence: TGTGCCAGCAGCTGGGGGGGGTCTAATGAAAAACTGTTTTTT. Translation gives CASSWGGSNEKLFF. The full variable domain, its missing parts supplied by reference TRBV11-2 and TRBJ1-4, is EAGVAQSPRYKIIEKRQSVAFWCNPISGHATLYWYQQILGQGPKLLIQFQNNGVVDDSQLPKDRFSAERLKGVDSTLKIQPAKLEDSAVYLCASSWGGSNEKLFFGSGTQLSVL.

This clone was observed a handful of times. V gene TRBV5-6 combines with J gene TRBJ2-4, with D perhaps matching TRBD1 (7 bases). From germline, CDR1 is SGHDT and CDR2 YYEEEE. This CDR3 has 14 amino acids. Trimming removed 7 bases from V and 4 bases from J, with 15 bases in between. CDR3 bases: TGTGCCAGCCCCAGGGCAGGGGGGAAAAACATTCAGTACTTC. It translates to CASPRAGGKNIQYF.

This clone was observed a handful of times. This chain links TRBV19 with TRBJ2-2; D ambiguous. CDR3 size: 13 residues. Germline CDR1 LNHDA, CDR2 SQIVND (reference sequence). Between the trimmed V and J ends, which lost 5 bases and 13 bases, there was a span of 17 bases. For the CDR3, the DNA is TGTGCCAGTAGTCCGATCGGTGCGGTGGTGCTGTTTTTT. It codes for CASSPIGAVVLFF.

This clone has ten or more counts. CDR3 DNA sequence: TGCGCCAGCAGTGAAAGGATTCTCGTGAGCGAGCTCAGCGAGCAGTACTTC. Amino acids: CASSERILVSELSEQYF. V and J are TRBV10-2 and TRBJ2-7; D gene ambiguous. The germline gives CDR1 WSHSY, CDR2 SAAADI. The CDR3 is 17 amino acids. The V end was cut by 3 bases, the J end by 6 bases, with 24 bases between.

This clone turned up a few times. The genes are TRBV5-1 and TRBJ2-3; 11 bases fit TRBD2. The CDR3 is made up of 15 amino acids. After removal of 2 bases from V and 5 bases from J, the junction contained 4 bases not matched to a gene. In germline, CDR1 is SGHRS, CDR2 YFSETQ. CDR3 region: CASSFLAGGGDTQYF. DNA for the CDR3: TGCGCCAGCAGCTTCTTAGCGGGAGGGGGAGATACGCAGTATTTT. Filled out from reference TRBV5-1 and TRBJ2-3, the complete variable domain reads KAGVTQTPRYLIKTRGQQVTLSCSPISGHRSVSWYQQTPGQGLQFLFEYFSETQRNKGNFPGRFSGRQFSNSRSEMNVSTLELGDSALYLCASSFLAGGGDTQYFGPGTRLTVL.

V usage is TRBV27 and J usage is TRBJ2-6; D gene ambiguous. Germline assignment: CDR1 MNHEY and CDR2 SMNVEV (reference sequence). The V end lost 6 bases, the J end lost 0 bases, and 9 bases lay between the germline ends. The CDR3 spans 15 residues. CDR3 region: CASRPRLSGANVLTF. CDR3 nucleotides: TGTGCCAGCAGGCCCAGACTCTCTGGGGCCAACGTCCTGACTTTC.

With regard to this clone: The sample contains more than one DNA sequence encoding this CDR3. This chain joins TRBV7-2 and TRBJ2-3; tentative D call: TRBD2 (5 bases). Deletions cut 5 bases from V and 3 bases from J, with 9 bases between. This CDR3 spans 13 amino acids. CDR1 is SGHTA and CDR2 is FQGNSA in the germline V gene. This CDR3 reads CASSPTGTDTQYF. CDR3 in DNA: TGTGCCAGCAGCCCCACGGGGACAGATACGCAGTATTTT.

This chain joins TRBV7-6 and TRBJ1-3; D is unresolved. V lost 0 bases to trimming and J lost 0 bases, with 12 bases between them. The CDR3 totals 17 residues. Germline loops: CDR1 SGHVS, CDR2 FNYEAQ. CDR3 loop: CASSLAVNAYSGNTIYF. The CDR3 nucleotides are TGTGCCAGCAGCTTAGCGGTTAACGCCTACTCTGGAAACACCATATATTTT.

There are a few counts of this clone. The V gene is TRBV2, the J gene TRBJ1-5; D may be TRBD1 (6 bases). This CDR3 spans 14 amino acids. From germline, CDR1 is SNHLY and CDR2 FYNNEI. Trimming took off 6 bases at V and 2 bases at J, with 11 bases between the two ends. CDR3 bases: TGTGCCAGCAGGGGGACAAGTGGCAATCAGCCCCAGCATTTT. Translated, it gives CASRGTSGNQPQHF.

The sample holds a few counts of this clone. The V call is TRBV11-3, the J call TRBJ1-1; D call uncertain. Germline V gene sequence: CDR1 SGHNT, CDR2 YENEEA. V was trimmed by 3 bases and J by 1 base, leaving 3 bases between them. This CDR3 region has 12 residues. The CDR3 region is CASSFRNTEAFF. CDR3 bases: TGTGCCAGCAGCTTTCGGAACACTGAAGCTTTCTTT. The whole variable domain, remainder taken from reference TRBV11-3 and TRBJ1-1, is EAGVVQSPRYKIIEKKQPVAFWCNPISGHNTLYWYLQNLGQGPELLIRYENEEAVDDSQLPKDRFSAERLKGVDSTLKIQPAELGDSAVYLCASSFRNTEAFFGQGTRLTVV.

The rearrangement links TRBV20-1 to TRBJ1-1; tentatively, D is TRBD1 (5 bases). The CDR3 spans 11 residues. CDR1 and CDR2 (germline): DFQATT, SNEGSKA (reference sequence). V lost 3 bases, J lost 10 bases, and 12 bases lay in between. The CDR3 sequence is CSASEGRGAFF. In DNA form, the CDR3 reads TGCAGTGCTAGTGAGGGGAGGGGAGCTTTCTTT.

This clone was seen just once. V usage is TRBV28 and J usage is TRBJ2-7; TRBD1 aligns across 8 bases. Germline V gene lookup returns CDR1 MDHEN and CDR2 SYDVKM. CDR3 length: 15 residues. J lost 2 bases, V lost 3 bases, and 6 bases had no gene match. The CDR3: CASSLFGTGAYEQYF. CDR3 coding DNA: TGTGCCAGCAGTTTGTTTGGGACAGGAGCCTACGAGCAGTACTTC.

This clone was recorded many times. The chain uses TRBV7-9 and TRBJ1-1, with D unresolved. The CDR3 is 14 amino acids. Per the germline V gene, CDR1 is SEHNR and CDR2 is FQNEAQ (reference sequence). Between the trimmed V and J ends, which lost 2 bases and 1 base, there was a span of 8 bases. CDR3 protein: CASSLLTGNTEAFF. Here the CDR3 DNA reads TGTGCCAGCAGCTTACTAACGGGGAACACTGAAGCTTTCTTT.

The CDR3 bases are TGTGCCAGTAGTATCGACAGGGGGAGTTTCCCCCAGCATTTT. This codes for CASSIDRGSFPQHF. The chain joins TRBV19 to TRBJ1-5, with 9 bases aligning to TRBD1. Germline assignment: CDR1 LNHDA and CDR2 SQIVND (reference sequence). The trim removed 3 bases at V and 10 bases at J, leaving 7 bases unmatched. The CDR3 length is 14 residues.

This chain uses TRBV28 with TRBJ1-2; 9 nucleotides align to TRBD1. CDR1 and CDR2 from the germline V gene are MDHEN and SYDVKM. The V segment lost 10 bases and the J segment 4 bases; nucleotides outside the gene matches: 4. The CDR3 loop spans 12 amino acids. Here the CDR3 DNA reads TGTGCCAACTCGGGACAGGGCTATGGCTACACCTTC. Translated, it gives CANSGQGYGYTF.

This clone showed up just a few times. The genes are TRBV7-3 and TRBJ2-1; possible D gene TRBD1, 6 bases. Germline CDR1 reads SGHTA; CDR2 reads FQGTGA. This CDR3 contains 17 residues. The germline V and J ends were trimmed by 5 bases and 8 bases, with 25 bases remaining between them. CDR3 residues: CASSPPPGARGRYEQFF. In DNA, the CDR3 is TGTGCCAGCAGCCCTCCCCCGGGCGCCAGGGGTCGTTATGAGCAGTTCTTC.

In this sample, this clone turned up a few times. V and J are TRBV28 and TRBJ2-3, with 8 bases fitting TRBD2. J gave up 5 bases and V 4 bases, and 8 bases lay outside the gene matches. This CDR3 is 15 amino acids long. Looked up from germline, CDR1 is MDHEN and CDR2 is SYDVKM. In nucleotides, the CDR3 is TGTGCCAGCAGTTCCAGCGGGAGCCGGGTAGATACGCAGTATTTT. Amino acid sequence: CASSSSGSRVDTQYF.

This clone was recorded at least ten times. The V call is TRBV7-2, the J call TRBJ2-4, with 7 bases lining up with TRBD2. The junction had 14 bases not matched to a gene; V was cut back by 0 bases and J by 0 bases. This CDR3 is built from 20 residues. Germline loops: CDR1 SGHTA, CDR2 FQGNSA. As DNA, the CDR3 is TGTGCCAGCAGCTTAGCGCGGGCTAGCGGACTGGGACTAGCCAAAAACATTCAGTACTTC. Translated, it gives CASSLARASGLGLAKNIQYF. The full variable domain, with the rest looked up from reference TRBV7-2 and TRBJ2-4, is GAGVSQSPSNKVTEKGKDVELRCDPISGHTALYWYRQSLGQGLEFLIYFQGNSAPDKSGLPSDRFSAERTGGSVSTLTIQRTQQEDSAVYLCASSLARASGLGLAKNIQYFGAGTRLSVL.

The V call is TRBV9, the J call TRBJ2-1, with 8 bases fitting TRBD1. Losses at the gene ends were 3 bases for V and 10 bases for J; bases not matched to a gene: 6. Per germline, CDR1 SGDLS and CDR2 YYNGEE. The CDR3 has 13 amino acids. The DNA for the CDR3 is TGTGCCAGCAGCGGGAACAGGGGGAGAGAGCAGTTCTTC. Its translation is CASSGNRGREQFF. The complete variable domain, with remaining parts taken from reference TRBV9 and TRBJ2-1, reads DSGVTQTPKHLITATGQRVTLRCSPRSGDLSVYWYQQSLDQGLQFLIQYYNGEERAKGNILERFSAQQFPDLHSELNLSSLELGDSALYFCASSGNRGREQFFGPGTRLTVL.